The 26 T cell receptor beta chains below all came from one sample that was sequenced in a study of control samples from healthy donors and cancer patients. Sequencing was performed with immunoSEQ multiplex PCR; in TCRdb, only in-frame clones are kept and a portion is missing. The top ten hold approximately 5.5% of the sample, which has some 150,000 clones, approximately 94% seen once. The specimen sequenced was blood. Receptors were obtained from a man in his forties in good health.

The V and J genes are TRBV6-5 and TRBJ1-2; weak D call: TRBD1 (5 bases). With 4 bases removed from V and 7 bases from J, the gap between germline ends came to 13 bases. The CDR3 totals 13 residues. Per the germline V gene, CDR1 is MNHEY and CDR2 is SVGAGI. The CDR3, as DNA: TGTGCCAGCAGTTGGGCACAGGATCGTGGCTACACCTTC. Translating gives CASSWAQDRGYTF.

The chain carries TRBV10-3 and TRBJ2-7, with a possible D match to TRBD2 (5 bases). Trimming left V 11 bases short and J 3 bases short, with 14 bases between. Germline V lookup: CDR1 ENHRY, CDR2 SYGVKD. The CDR3 is 12 residues long. The CDR3 protein is CASKGEGYEQYF. DNA of the CDR3: TGTGCCTCGAAGGGTGAGGGCTACGAGCAGTACTTC.

This clone was detected once. This chain connects TRBV6-2 or TRBV6-3 to TRBJ1-5; D call uncertain. This CDR3 has 12 amino acids. Germline CDR1 is MNHEY and CDR2 is SVGEGT. V was shortened by 2 bases and J by 7 bases, with 6 bases between the two germline ends. CDR3 in DNA: TGTGCCAGCAGTTACGACCACCAGCCCCAGCATTTT. This codes for CASSYDHQPQHF.

V gene TRBV28 combines with J gene TRBJ1-3, with 7 nucleotides matching TRBD1. Germline CDR1 MDHEN, CDR2 SYDVKM. This CDR3 is built from 14 residues. J gave up 4 bases and V 6 bases, and 6 bases lay outside the gene matches. The CDR3 coding sequence is TGTGCCAGCAGCCGACAGGGAGTAGGAAACACCATATATTTT. This gives the protein CASSRQGVGNTIYF.

The chain is built from TRBV6-5 and TRBJ2-7, with 10 bases matching TRBD1. The junction had 12 bases not matched to a gene; V was cut back by 10 bases and J by 6 bases. This CDR3 is built from 14 residues. Germline values: CDR1 MNHEY, CDR2 SVGAGI. CDR3 nucleotides: TGTGCCACCTTTTGGGGACAGGGGTCTGGCGAGCAGTACTTC. This codes for CATFWGQGSGEQYF.

This rearrangement joins TRBV27 to TRBJ1-4, with a weak D call TRBD1 (5 bases). Trimming shortened V by 6 bases and J by 9 bases, and 17 bases separated the two germline ends. The CDR3 covers 14 residues. Germline CDR1 and CDR2: MNHEY and SMNVEV (reference sequence). Written as DNA, the CDR3 is TGTGCCAGCAGCTACTCGGGGACTGGCCAAAAACTGTTTTTT. It is translated as CASSYSGTGQKLFF.

The V gene is TRBV30, the J gene TRBJ1-2, with 8 bases aligning to TRBD1. From germline, CDR1 is GTSNPN and CDR2 SVGIG (reference sequence). CDR3 length: 13 residues. V lost 2 bases to trimming and J lost 7 bases; unmatched junction nucleotides: 6. The chain's CDR3 is CAWSLGTGGGYTF. The CDR3, as DNA: TGTGCCTGGAGTCTCGGGACAGGCGGTGGCTACACCTTC.

The chain employs TRBV4-3 and TRBJ1-2; no clear D gene. Germline V gene lookup returns CDR1 LGHNA and CDR2 YSLEER. V was cut by 0 bases and J by 4 bases, with 9 bases left in between. The CDR3 consists of 14 residues. CDR3 coding DNA: TGCGCCAGCAGCCAAGATTTGGGCCCCTATGGCTACACCTTC. This sequence encodes CASSQDLGPYGYTF.

The rearrangement joins TRBV6-4 to TRBJ2-5; D is uncertain. The CDR3 consists of 13 residues. Germline lookup yields CDR1 MRHNA and CDR2 SNTAGT. V lost 0 bases to trimming and J lost 9 bases, with 11 bases between them. CDR3 region: CASSDSEYSPQYF. CDR3 bases: TGTGCCAGCAGTGACTCGGAGTACTCACCCCAGTACTTC.

The chain carries TRBV2 and TRBJ1-3; D remains unclear. The CDR3 has 13 amino acids. Trimming stripped 6 bases from V and 0 bases from J, with 6 bases between. The germline gives CDR1 SNHLY, CDR2 FYNNEI. The CDR3 loop is CASRTSSGNTIYF. CDR3 DNA: TGTGCCAGCAGGACGAGCTCTGGAAACACCATATATTTT.

V usage is TRBV5-1 and J usage is TRBJ2-3; D may match TRBD1 or TRBD2 (5 bases each). Germline CDR1 reads SGHRS; CDR2 reads YFSETQ. The CDR3 covers 15 residues. V lost 6 bases and J 7 bases, leaving 21 bases between the germline ends. CDR3 nucleotides: TGCGCCAGCACCGACCTCGAGGGGTACGGGAATACGCAGTATTTT. Its protein is CASTDLEGYGNTQYF.

This clone was seen a few times. Other nucleotide sequences in the sample specify the same CDR3. V usage is TRBV5-1 and J usage is TRBJ1-1; D is undetermined. Germline CDR1 is SGHRS and CDR2 is YFSETQ. The CDR3 extends over 14 amino acids. Trimming shortened V by 0 bases and J by 1 base, and 7 bases separated the two germline ends. The CDR3 region has the DNA TGCGCCAGCAGCTTGGCTTCGGGGAACACTGAAGCTTTCTTT. As protein: CASSLASGNTEAFF.

The chain is built from TRBV5-6 and TRBJ1-6; no definite D call. This CDR3 is 15 amino acids long. The germline V gene has CDR1 SGHDT and CDR2 YYEEEE. The V end lost 0 bases, the J end lost 3 bases, and 7 bases lay between the germline ends. CDR3 sequence: CASSLETDYNSPLHF. As DNA, the CDR3 is TGTGCCAGCAGCTTGGAGACGGACTATAATTCACCCCTCCACTTT.

This rearrangement joins TRBV6-2 or TRBV6-3 to TRBJ2-5, with a tentative D call TRBD1 (6 bases). The CDR3 runs to 14 residues. From germline, CDR1 is MNHEY and CDR2 SVGEGT. Trimming took off 5 bases at V and 0 bases at J, with 10 bases between the two ends. The DNA of the CDR3 is TGTGCCAGCAGTCAGACAGGTTACCAAGAGACCCAGTACTTC. This gives the protein CASSQTGYQETQYF.

The chain has TRBV5-1 and TRBJ1-1, with 8 bases that match TRBD1. In germline, CDR1 is SGHRS, CDR2 YFSETQ. CDR3 length: 14 residues. V gave up 4 bases and J gave up 7 bases; unmatched junction bases: 9. The CDR3 loop reads CASSLGVGTGEAFF. The DNA of the CDR3 is TGCGCCAGCAGCCTGGGGGTTGGGACAGGTGAAGCTTTCTTT.

The chain links TRBV24-1 to TRBJ1-5; 8 nucleotides match TRBD1. Germline V lookup: CDR1 KGHDR, CDR2 SFDVKD. CDR3 size: 16 residues. The V gene end was trimmed by 3 bases and the J gene end by 1 base; junction bases not matched to a gene: 4. The DNA for the CDR3 is TGTGCCACCAGTGATCCCCGGACAGGGAGCAATCAGCCCCAGCATTTT. It encodes CATSDPRTGSNQPQHF.

The chain couples TRBV5-6 to TRBJ1-2, with TRBD1 matching over 12 bases. This CDR3 comprises 15 residues. Germline V gene sequence: CDR1 SGHDT, CDR2 YYEEEE. With V trimmed by 0 bases and J by 6 bases, 3 bases remained unmatched. CDR3 in DNA: TGTGCCAGCAGCTTGGCCGGGACAGGGGGCCATGGCTACACCTTC. The encoded protein is CASSLAGTGGHGYTF.

The chain has TRBV18 and TRBJ2-7; D unresolved. V gave up 3 bases and J gave up 7 bases, with 19 bases separating them. The CDR3 contains 15 residues. Germline lookup yields CDR1 KGHSH and CDR2 LQKENI. CDR3 amino acids: CASSPNSPLQGEQYF. The CDR3 nucleotides are TGTGCCAGCTCACCCAACAGCCCCCTTCAAGGTGAGCAGTACTTC.

The J gene is TRBJ2-7, the V gene TRBV7-2; 8 positions agree with TRBD2. Germline V gives CDR1 SGHTA, CDR2 FQGNSA. V lost 5 bases to trimming and J lost 1 base; unmatched junction nucleotides: 7. The CDR3 is made up of 15 amino acids. For the CDR3, the DNA is TGTGCCAGCAGCGCTTCGGGGGGGTTATCCTACGAGCAGTACTTC. Its translation is CASSASGGLSYEQYF.

The chain links TRBV6-5 to TRBJ1-3, with D maybe TRBD1 (5 bases). The length of the CDR3 is 13 residues. Germline values: CDR1 MNHEY, CDR2 SVGAGI. The ends were cut back, 11 bases at V and 5 bases at J, with 16 bases in the middle. The CDR3 DNA reads as TGTGCCGCCGCGGGGCGAATCCGAAACACCATATATTTT. Its translation: CAAAGRIRNTIYF.

The chain recombines TRBV11-2 with TRBJ2-7; D might be TRBD1 or TRBD2, each matching 5 bases. CDR1 and CDR2 from the germline V gene are SGHAT and FQNNGV. Trimming removed 1 base from V and 7 bases from J, with 17 bases in between. The CDR3 spans 15 residues. CDR3 nucleotide sequence: TGTGCCAGCAGCTTAGCCGGGACCTCCGTGGAGGAGCAGTACTTC. Translated: CASSLAGTSVEEQYF.

The V and J genes are TRBV2 and TRBJ1-4; unclear D gene. Germline CDR1 reads SNHLY; CDR2 reads FYNNEI. The germline V and J ends were trimmed by 4 bases and 8 bases, with 2 bases remaining between them. There are 10 residues in the CDR3. CDR3 sequence (DNA): TGTGCCAGCAGTGGCGAAAAACTGTTTTTT. Translated, it gives CASSGEKLFF.

This clone was observed once. The chain has TRBV2 and TRBJ1-3, with 9 bases aligning to TRBD1. With V trimmed by 7 bases and J by 0 bases, 16 bases remained unmatched. This CDR3 has 19 residues. Per germline, CDR1 SNHLY and CDR2 FYNNEI. In DNA form, the CDR3 reads TGTGCCAGCAAGGAGTGGACAGGGGCGCCCGATCGCTCTGGAAACACCATATATTTT. Protein product: CASKEWTGAPDRSGNTIYF.

V and J are TRBV27 and TRBJ2-7; the D gene is possibly TRBD2 (5 bases). This CDR3 region has 14 residues. The V end lost 3 bases, the J end lost 4 bases, and 13 bases lay between the germline ends. Per the germline V gene, CDR1 is MNHEY and CDR2 is SMNVEV (reference sequence). CDR3 nucleotide sequence: TGTGCCAGCAGTTTTAAGAGGGTTGGGTACGAGCAGTACTTC. Amino acid sequence: CASSFKRVGYEQYF.

This clone was picked up one time. Other DNA variants within this sample encode the same CDR3. The chain has TRBV27 and TRBJ1-1, with D maybe TRBD1 (5 bases). Per the germline V gene, CDR1 is MNHEY and CDR2 is SMNVEV (reference sequence). With 0 bases removed from V and 5 bases from J, the gap between germline ends came to 7 bases. The CDR3 spans 13 residues. The CDR3 protein is CASSLSRGTEAFF. The DNA of the CDR3 is TGTGCCAGCAGTTTATCGAGGGGAACTGAAGCTTTCTTT.

V and J are TRBV7-2 and TRBJ1-2; 7 bases map to TRBD1. The CDR3 consists of 14 residues. Germline loops: CDR1 SGHTA, CDR2 FQGNSA. V lost 3 bases to trimming and J lost 4 bases; unmatched junction nucleotides: 5. The DNA for the CDR3 is TGTGCCAGCAGCTTGACAGGGATCGGCTATGGCTACACCTTC. Protein: CASSLTGIGYGYTF.